This T cell receptor beta chain stems from a study of blood T cell dynamics during melanoma immunotherapy. At the level of the study: Metastatic melanoma patients received first-line pembrolizumab or nivolumab plus ipilimumab.

Trimming removed 0 bases from V and 2 bases from J, with 11 bases in between. This CDR3 contains 15 residues. Germline V CDR1 and CDR2: MNHNY, SVGAGI (reference sequence). The time point here: pre-treatment baseline. At 12 weeks after first infusion, RECIST 1.1 defined response for most patients. The assay was immunoSEQ multiplex PCR, and TCRdb's table has in-frame clones only and misses some. Of 4,200 or so clones in the sample, 95% to 98% were seen once. A single count supports this clone. This sequence originates from a human donor with melanoma. The sample here was effector memory CD8+ T cells from blood, taken from a patient treated with checkpoint blockade. The chain uses TRBV6-6 and TRBJ2-7; perhaps D is TRBD1 or TRBD2 (5 bases each). CDR3: CASSYSGDLTYEQYF. The CDR3 nucleotides are TGTGCCAGCAGTTACTCTGGGGACCTCACCTACGAGCAGTACTTC.